This T cell receptor (beta chain) was captured by sequencing in a study of OX40 agonist ivuxolimab in advanced cancers. Germline V gene sequence: CDR1 MGHRA, CDR2 YSYEKL. V shed 4 bases and J 10 bases; nucleotides not matched to a gene: 8. CDR3 length: 14 amino acids. Here immunoSEQ multiplex PCR was the method, and the copy in TCRdb shows in-frame clones only, minus some. There are 35,000 to 40,000 clones in the sample; around four fifths occur only once, and under 40% lies in the top ten. On cycle 4 day 1 and cycle 7 day 1, as well as at baseline, blood was sampled. V gene TRBV4-1 combines with J gene TRBJ2-4; the match to TRBD1 covers 9 bases. The origin of this receptor is an adult with an advanced solid tumor such as melanoma, head and neck, liver or kidney cancer. The source material was CD4+ or CD8+ T cells sorted from blood, sampled in a trial of the OX40 agonist ivuxolimab. CDR3 sequence: CASSPPRQGEIQYF. In nucleotides, the CDR3 is TGCGCCAGCAGCCCCCCTCGACAGGGGGAAATTCAGTACTTC.